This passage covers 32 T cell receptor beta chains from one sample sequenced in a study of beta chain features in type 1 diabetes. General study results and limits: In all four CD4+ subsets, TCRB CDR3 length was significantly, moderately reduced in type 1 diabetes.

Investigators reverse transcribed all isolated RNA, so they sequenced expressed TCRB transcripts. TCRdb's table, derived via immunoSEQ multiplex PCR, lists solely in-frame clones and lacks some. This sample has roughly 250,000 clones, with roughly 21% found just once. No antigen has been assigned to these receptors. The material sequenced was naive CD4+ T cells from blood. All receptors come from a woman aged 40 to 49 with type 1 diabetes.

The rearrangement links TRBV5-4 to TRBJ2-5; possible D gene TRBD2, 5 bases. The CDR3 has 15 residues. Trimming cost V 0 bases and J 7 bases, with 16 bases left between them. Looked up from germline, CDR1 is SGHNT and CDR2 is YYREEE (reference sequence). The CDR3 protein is CASSLGTGLPGTQYF. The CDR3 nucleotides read TGTGCCAGCAGCTTGGGTACCGGACTCCCGGGGACCCAGTACTTC.

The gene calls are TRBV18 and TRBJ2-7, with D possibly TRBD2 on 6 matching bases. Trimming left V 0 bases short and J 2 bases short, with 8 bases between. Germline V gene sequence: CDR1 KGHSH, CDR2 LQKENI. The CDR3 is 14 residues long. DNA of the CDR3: TGTGCCAGCTCACCACCAGCGGGTACCTACGAGCAGTACTTC. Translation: CASSPPAGTYEQYF.

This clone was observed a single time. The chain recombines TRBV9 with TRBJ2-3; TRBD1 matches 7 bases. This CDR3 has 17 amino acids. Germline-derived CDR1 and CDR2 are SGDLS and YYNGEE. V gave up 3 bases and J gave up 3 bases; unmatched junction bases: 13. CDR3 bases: TGTGCCAGCAGCGCCCCGGAGGCAGGGGGTAGGACAGATACGCAGTATTTT. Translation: CASSAPEAGGRTDTQYF.

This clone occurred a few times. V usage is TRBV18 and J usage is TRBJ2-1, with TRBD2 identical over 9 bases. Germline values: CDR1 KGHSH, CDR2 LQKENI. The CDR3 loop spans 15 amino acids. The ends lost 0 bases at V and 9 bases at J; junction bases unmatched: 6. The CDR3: CASSPPGLALGEQFF. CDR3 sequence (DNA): TGTGCCAGCTCACCACCGGGACTAGCCCTCGGTGAGCAGTTCTTC.

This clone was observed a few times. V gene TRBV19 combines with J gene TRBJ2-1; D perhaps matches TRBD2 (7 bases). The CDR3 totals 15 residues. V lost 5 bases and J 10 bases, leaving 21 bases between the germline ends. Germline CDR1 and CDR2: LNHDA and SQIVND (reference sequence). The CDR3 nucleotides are TGTGCCAGTAGTCTGGGTAGGGGGGGGTCCGGCGAGCAGTTCTTC. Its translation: CASSLGRGGSGEQFF.

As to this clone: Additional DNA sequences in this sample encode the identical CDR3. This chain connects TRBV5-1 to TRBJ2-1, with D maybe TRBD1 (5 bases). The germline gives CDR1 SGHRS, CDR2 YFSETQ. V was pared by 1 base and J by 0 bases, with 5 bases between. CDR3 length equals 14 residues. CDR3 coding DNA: TGCGCCAGCAGCTTGACAGGCTCCTACAATGAGCAGTTCTTC. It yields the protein CASSLTGSYNEQFF. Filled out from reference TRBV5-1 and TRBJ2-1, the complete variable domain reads KAGVTQTPRYLIKTRGQQVTLSCSPISGHRSVSWYQQTPGQGLQFLFEYFSETQRNKGNFPGRFSGRQFSNSRSEMNVSTLELGDSALYLCASSLTGSYNEQFFGPGTRLTVL.

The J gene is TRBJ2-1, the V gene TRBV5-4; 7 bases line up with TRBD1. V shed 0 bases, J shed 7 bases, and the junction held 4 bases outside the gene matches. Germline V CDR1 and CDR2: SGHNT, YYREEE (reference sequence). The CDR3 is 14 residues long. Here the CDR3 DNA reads TGTGCCAGCAGCTTGGAAAGCAGGGGGAATGAGCAGTTCTTC. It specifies CASSLESRGNEQFF.

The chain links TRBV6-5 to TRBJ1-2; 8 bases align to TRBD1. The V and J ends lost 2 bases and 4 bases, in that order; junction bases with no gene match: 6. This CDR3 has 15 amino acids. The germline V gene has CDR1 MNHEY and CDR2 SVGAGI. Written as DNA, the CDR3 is TGTGCCAGCAGTTACCAGGGGGCGCGTAGCTATGGCTACACCTTC. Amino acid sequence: CASSYQGARSYGYTF.

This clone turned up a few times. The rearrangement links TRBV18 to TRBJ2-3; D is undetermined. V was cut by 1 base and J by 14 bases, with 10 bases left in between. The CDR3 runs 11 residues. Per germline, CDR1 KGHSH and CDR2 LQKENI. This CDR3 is CASSPQRQAYF. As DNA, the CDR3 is TGTGCCAGCTCACCACAGAGACAAGCGTATTTT.

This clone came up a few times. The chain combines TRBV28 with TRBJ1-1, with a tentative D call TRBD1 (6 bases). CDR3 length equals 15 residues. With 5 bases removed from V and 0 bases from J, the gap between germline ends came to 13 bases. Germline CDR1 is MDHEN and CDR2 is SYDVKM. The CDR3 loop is CASSPQGRVNTEAFF. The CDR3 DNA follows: TGTGCCAGCAGTCCACAGGGTAGGGTGAACACTGAAGCTTTCTTT. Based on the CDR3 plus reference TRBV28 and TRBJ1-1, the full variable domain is DVKVTQSSRYLVKRTGEKVFLECVQDMDHENMFWYRQDPGLGLRLIYFSYDVKMKEKGDIPEGYSVSREKKERFSLILESASTNQTSMYLCASSPQGRVNTEAFFGQGTRLTVV.

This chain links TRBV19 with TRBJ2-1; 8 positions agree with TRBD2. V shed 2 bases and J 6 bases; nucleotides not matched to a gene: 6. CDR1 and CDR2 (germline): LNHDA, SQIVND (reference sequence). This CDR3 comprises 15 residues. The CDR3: CASSIWGGRRNEQFF. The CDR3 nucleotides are TGTGCCAGTAGTATATGGGGCGGGAGGCGCAATGAGCAGTTCTTC.

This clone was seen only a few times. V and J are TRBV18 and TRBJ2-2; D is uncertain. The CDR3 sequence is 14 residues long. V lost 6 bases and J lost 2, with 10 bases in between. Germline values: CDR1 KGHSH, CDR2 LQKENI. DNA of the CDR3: TGTGCCAGCTCGCTAGAACAAAACACCGGGGAGCTGTTTTTT. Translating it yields CASSLEQNTGELFF.

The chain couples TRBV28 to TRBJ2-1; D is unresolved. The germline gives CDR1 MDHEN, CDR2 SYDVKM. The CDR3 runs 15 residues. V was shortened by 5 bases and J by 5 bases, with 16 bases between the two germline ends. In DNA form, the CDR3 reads TGTGCCAGCAGTAGTCCACTACCCGTGGACAATGAGCAGTTCTTC. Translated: CASSSPLPVDNEQFF.

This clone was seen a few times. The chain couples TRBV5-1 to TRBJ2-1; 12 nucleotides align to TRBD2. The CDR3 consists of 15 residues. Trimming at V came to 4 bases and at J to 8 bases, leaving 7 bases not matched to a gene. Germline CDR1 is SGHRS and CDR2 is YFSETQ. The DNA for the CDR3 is TGCGCCAGCAGCCTTGGACTAGCGGGGTTGGATGAGCAGTTCTTC. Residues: CASSLGLAGLDEQFF.

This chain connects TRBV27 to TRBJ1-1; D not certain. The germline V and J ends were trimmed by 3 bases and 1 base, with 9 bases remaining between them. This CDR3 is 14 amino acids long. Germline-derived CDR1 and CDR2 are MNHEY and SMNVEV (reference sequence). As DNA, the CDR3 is TGTGCCAGCAGTTTCCGCGTCCAGAACACTGAAGCTTTCTTT. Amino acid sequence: CASSFRVQNTEAFF.

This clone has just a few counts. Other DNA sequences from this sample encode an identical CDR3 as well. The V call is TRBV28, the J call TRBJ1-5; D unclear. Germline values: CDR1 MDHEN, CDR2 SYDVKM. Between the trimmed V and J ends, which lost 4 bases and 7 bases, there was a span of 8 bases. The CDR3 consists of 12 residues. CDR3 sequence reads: CASSSPGQPQHF. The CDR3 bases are TGTGCCAGCAGTTCGCCGGGGCAGCCCCAGCATTTT.

CDR3 DNA: TGTGCCAGCAGTGGCGGGAACTACAATGAGCAGTTCTTC. Its protein is CASSGGNYNEQFF. This rearrangement joins TRBV6-6 to TRBJ2-1; D is possibly TRBD2 (6 bases). The CDR3 covers 13 residues. The germline gives CDR1 MNHNY, CDR2 SVGAGI (reference sequence). V gave up 5 bases and J gave up 3 bases, with 8 bases separating them.

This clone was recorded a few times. Here the CDR3 reads CATSRGGSRVYEQYF. The CDR3 DNA follows: TGTGCCACCAGCAGAGGAGGTTCCAGGGTCTACGAGCAGTACTTC. This sequence joins TRBV15 and TRBJ2-7; tentative D call: TRBD1 (5 bases). Germline V CDR1 and CDR2: LNHNV, YYDKDF (reference sequence). The CDR3 extends over 15 amino acids. Trimming cost V 1 base and J 3 bases, with 13 bases left between them.

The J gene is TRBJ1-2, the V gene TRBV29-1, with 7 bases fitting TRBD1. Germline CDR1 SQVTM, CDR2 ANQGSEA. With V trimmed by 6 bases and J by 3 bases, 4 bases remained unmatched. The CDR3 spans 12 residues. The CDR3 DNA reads TGCAGCGTCGACAGGGACGACTATGGCTACACCTTC. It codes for CSVDRDDYGYTF.

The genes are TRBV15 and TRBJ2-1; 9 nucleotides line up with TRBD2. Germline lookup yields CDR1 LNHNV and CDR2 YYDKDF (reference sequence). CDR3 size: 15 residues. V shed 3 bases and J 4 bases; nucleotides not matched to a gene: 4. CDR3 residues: CATSSIAGAYNEQFF. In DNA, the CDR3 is TGTGCCACCAGCAGCATAGCGGGGGCATACAATGAGCAGTTCTTC.

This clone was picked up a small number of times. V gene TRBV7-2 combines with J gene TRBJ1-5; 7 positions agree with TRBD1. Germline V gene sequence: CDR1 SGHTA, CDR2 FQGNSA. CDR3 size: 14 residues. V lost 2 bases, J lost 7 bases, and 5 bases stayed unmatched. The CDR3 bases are TGTGCCAGCAGCTTAAGGACAGGAGACCAGCCCCAGCATTTT. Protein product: CASSLRTGDQPQHF.

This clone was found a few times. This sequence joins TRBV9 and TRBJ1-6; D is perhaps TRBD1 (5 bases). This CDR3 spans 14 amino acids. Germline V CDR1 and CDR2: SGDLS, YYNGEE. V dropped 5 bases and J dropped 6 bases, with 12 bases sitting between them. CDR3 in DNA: TGTGCCAGCAGGGGTGGGACTCCTAATTCACCCCTCCACTTT. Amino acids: CASRGGTPNSPLHF.

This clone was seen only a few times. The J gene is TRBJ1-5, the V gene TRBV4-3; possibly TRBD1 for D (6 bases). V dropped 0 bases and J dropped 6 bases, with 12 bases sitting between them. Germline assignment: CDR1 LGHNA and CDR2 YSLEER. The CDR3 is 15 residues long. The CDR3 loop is CASSQDPQGFQPQHF. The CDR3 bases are TGCGCCAGCAGCCAAGATCCACAGGGATTTCAGCCCCAGCATTTT.

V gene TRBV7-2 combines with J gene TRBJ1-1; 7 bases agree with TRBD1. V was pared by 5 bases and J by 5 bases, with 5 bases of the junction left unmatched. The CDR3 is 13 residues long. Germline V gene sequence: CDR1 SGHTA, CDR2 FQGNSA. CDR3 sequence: CASSQGQSTEAFF. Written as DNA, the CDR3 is TGTGCCAGCAGCCAGGGACAGAGTACTGAAGCTTTCTTT.

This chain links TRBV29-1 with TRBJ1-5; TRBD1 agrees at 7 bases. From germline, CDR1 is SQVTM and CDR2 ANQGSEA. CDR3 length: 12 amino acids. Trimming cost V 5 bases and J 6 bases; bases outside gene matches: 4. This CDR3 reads CSVSTGAQPQHF. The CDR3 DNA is TGCAGCGTTAGCACAGGGGCTCAGCCCCAGCATTTT.

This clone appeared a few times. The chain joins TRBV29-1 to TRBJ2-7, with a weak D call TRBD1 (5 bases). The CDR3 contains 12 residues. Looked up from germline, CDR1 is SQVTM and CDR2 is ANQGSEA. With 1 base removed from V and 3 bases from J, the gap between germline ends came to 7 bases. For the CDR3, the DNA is TGCAGCGTTGAAGGGGGCGACTACGAGCAGTACTTC. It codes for CSVEGGDYEQYF.

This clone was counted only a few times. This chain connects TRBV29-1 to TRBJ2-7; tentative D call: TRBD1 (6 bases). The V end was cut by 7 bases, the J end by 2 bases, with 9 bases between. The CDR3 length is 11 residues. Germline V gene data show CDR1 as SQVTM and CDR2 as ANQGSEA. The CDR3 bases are TGCAGCGGCGGACAGACCTACGAGCAGTACTTC. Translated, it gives CSGGQTYEQYF.

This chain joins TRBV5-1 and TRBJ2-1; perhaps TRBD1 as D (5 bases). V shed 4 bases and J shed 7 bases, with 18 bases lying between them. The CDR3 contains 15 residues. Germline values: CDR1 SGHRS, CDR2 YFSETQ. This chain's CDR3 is CASSPTPGLENEQFF. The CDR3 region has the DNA TGCGCCAGCAGCCCTACCCCAGGGTTGGAGAATGAGCAGTTCTTC.

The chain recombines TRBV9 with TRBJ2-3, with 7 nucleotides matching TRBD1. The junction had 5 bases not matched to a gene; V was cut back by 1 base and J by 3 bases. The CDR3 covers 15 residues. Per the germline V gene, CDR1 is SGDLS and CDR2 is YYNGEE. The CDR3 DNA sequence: TGTGCCAGCAGCGTATCGGGCAGGGGGACAGATACGCAGTATTTT. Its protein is CASSVSGRGTDTQYF.

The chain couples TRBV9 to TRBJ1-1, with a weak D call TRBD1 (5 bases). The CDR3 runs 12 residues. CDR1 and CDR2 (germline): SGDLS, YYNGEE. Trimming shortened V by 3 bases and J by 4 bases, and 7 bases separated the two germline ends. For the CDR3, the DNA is TGTGCCAGCAGCGCCGGGGGCACTGAAGCTTTCTTT. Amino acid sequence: CASSAGGTEAFF.

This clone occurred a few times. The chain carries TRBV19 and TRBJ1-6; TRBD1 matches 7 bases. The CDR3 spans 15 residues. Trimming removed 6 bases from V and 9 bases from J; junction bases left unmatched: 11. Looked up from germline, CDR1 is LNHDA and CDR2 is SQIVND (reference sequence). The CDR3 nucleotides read TGTGCCAGTAGGGACAACCGGGACAGCTTTTCACCCCTCCACTTT. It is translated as CASRDNRDSFSPLHF.

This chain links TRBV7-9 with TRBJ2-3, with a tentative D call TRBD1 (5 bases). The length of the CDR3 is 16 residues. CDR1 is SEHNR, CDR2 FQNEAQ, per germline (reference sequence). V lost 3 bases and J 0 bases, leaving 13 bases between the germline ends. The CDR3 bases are TGTGCCAGCAGCTTCGACAGCGTAACTAGCACAGATACGCAGTATTTT. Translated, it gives CASSFDSVTSTDTQYF.